This T cell receptor beta chain came from a study of T cells in Graves' hyperthyroidism and ophthalmopathy. Disease duration under 2 months; hyperthyroidism patients were aged 18 to 65. The authors took PBMCs from 8.5 to 10 ml fresh peripheral blood. Regions amplified from RNA transcripts were the TCR beta CDR3 regions. Primed by the HTBI set, a first-round RT-PCR was run on the TCR CDR3. A single record per CDR3 protein comes from TCRdb applying MiXCR to the multiplex PCR reads. Among approximately 270,000 distinct CDR3 sequences listed, about 14% were seen once. Ten or more counts support this clonotype. This CDR3 is 15 amino acids long. Trimming removed 5 bases from V and 0 bases from J, with 13 bases in between.

V is TRBV12-3 or TRBV12-4 and J is TRBJ2-5, with D perhaps TRBD1 (6 bases). The source of this sequence is a woman aged 40 to 49 with Graves' hyperthyroidism that later progressed to Graves' ophthalmopathy. What was sequenced was blood. The CDR3 sequence is CASSGWTVHQETQYF. The CDR3 DNA sequence: TGTGCCAGCAGTGGGTGGACAGTTCACCAAGAGACCCAGTACTTC.